The 10 T cell receptor beta chains in this list originate from one sample, sequenced in a study of blood T cell repertoires in COVID-19. Repertoires were generated with immunoSEQ multiplex PCR, while TCRdb's copy carries only in-frame clones and drops some. The sample has roughly 100,000 clones, more than 80% seen once. The sequencing sample was made of peripheral blood. The receptors come from a human donor in a cohort sampled during active COVID-19.

V and J are TRBV2 and TRBJ1-4; 9 bases match TRBD1. After removal of 4 bases from V and 8 bases from J, the junction contained 8 bases not matched to a gene. CDR3 size: 15 residues. CDR1 SNHLY and CDR2 FYNNEI come from the germline V gene. The CDR3: CASSARQGVSEKLFF. The CDR3 DNA reads TGTGCCAGCAGTGCTCGACAGGGGGTTAGCGAAAAACTGTTTTTT.

The V and J genes are TRBV5-4 and TRBJ2-7; unclear D gene. The CDR3 runs 13 residues. Germline V gives CDR1 SGHNT, CDR2 YYREEE (reference sequence). Trimming removed 2 bases from V and 1 base from J, with 7 bases in between. This chain's CDR3 is CASSLDTSYEQYF. As DNA, the CDR3 is TGTGCCAGCAGCTTAGACACGTCCTACGAGCAGTACTTC.

There are a few counts of this clone. V usage is TRBV6-1 and J usage is TRBJ1-5, with unresolved D. This CDR3 region has 16 residues. CDR1 and CDR2 from the germline V gene are MNHNS and SASEGT. The V end was cut by 4 bases, the J end by 0 bases, with 13 bases between. The CDR3 nucleotides are TGTGCCAGCAGTGCGGCCGGTCGGGGTAGCAATCAGCCCCAGCATTTT. It encodes CASSAAGRGSNQPQHF.

The chain is built from TRBV6-5 and TRBJ1-3; maybe TRBD1 (6 bases). The CDR3 is 14 amino acids. V shed 6 bases and J shed 2 bases, with 11 bases lying between them. Looked up from germline, CDR1 is MNHEY and CDR2 is SVGAGI. Written as DNA, the CDR3 is TGTGCCAGCAGGCAAACAGGGACTGGAAACACCATATATTTT. It encodes CASRQTGTGNTIYF.

This chain connects TRBV6-2 or TRBV6-3 to TRBJ1-1; 8 bases agree with TRBD1. There are 18 residues in the CDR3. J lost 0 bases, V lost 0 bases, and 9 bases had no gene match. Per the germline V gene, CDR1 is MNHEY and CDR2 is SVGEGT. CDR3 DNA sequence: TGTGCCAGCAGTTACTCGATTGGGCAGGGGGCAGTGAACACTGAAGCTTTCTTT. Encoded protein: CASSYSIGQGAVNTEAFF.

The chain links TRBV3-1 (or the pseudogene TRBV3-2) to TRBJ2-1; D perhaps matches TRBD2 (7 bases). Germline CDR1 and CDR2: LGHDT and YNNKEL (reference sequence). V lost 5 bases and J lost 6, with 11 bases in between. The CDR3 is 13 amino acids. CDR3 bases: TGTGCCAGCAGCGCAAGGGGGGGCAATGAGCAGTTCTTC. Its protein is CASSARGGNEQFF.

The J gene is TRBJ2-1, the V gene TRBV5-1; D not resolved. The CDR3 extends over 13 amino acids. Germline-derived CDR1 and CDR2 are SGHRS and YFSETQ. Trimming left V 0 bases short and J 4 bases short, with 5 bases between. The CDR3 DNA reads as TGCGCCAGCAGCTTGGTATCTTACAATGAGCAGTTCTTC. It yields the protein CASSLVSYNEQFF.

The gene calls are TRBV24-1 and TRBJ2-3; 7 nucleotides match TRBD2. The ends lost 2 bases at V and 2 bases at J; junction bases unmatched: 6. Germline V gene data show CDR1 as KGHDR and CDR2 as SFDVKD. There are 16 residues in the CDR3. The DNA for the CDR3 is TGTGCCACCAGTGATTCAGCGGGGATACTCACAGATACGCAGTATTTT. Translating gives CATSDSAGILTDTQYF.

This chain uses TRBV5-4 with TRBJ2-3; D unresolved. Trimming took off 3 bases at V and 2 bases at J, with 10 bases between the two ends. Germline V CDR1 and CDR2: SGHNT, YYREEE (reference sequence). This CDR3 has 14 amino acids. CDR3 nucleotide sequence: TGTGCCAGCAGCTCGCAGACTCCCACAGATACGCAGTATTTT. This sequence encodes CASSSQTPTDTQYF.

The J gene is TRBJ1-1, the V gene TRBV13; D possibly corresponds to TRBD1 (6 bases). Germline CDR1 and CDR2: PRHDT and FYEKMQ (reference sequence). The CDR3 length is 16 residues. The V gene lost 0 bases and the J gene lost 1 base, with 12 bases spanning the gap. This chain's CDR3 is CASSLGGRGANTEAFF. The CDR3 DNA reads as TGTGCCAGCAGCTTAGGCGGGAGGGGGGCGAACACTGAAGCTTTCTTT.